The 22 T cell receptor beta chains below all came from one sample that was sequenced in a study of blood T cell repertoires in COVID-19. Method: immunoSEQ multiplex PCR; TCRdb's copy keeps in-frame clones and lacks some. The sample includes some 250,000 clones, 65% to 90% seen only once; the top ten take approximately 2%. The sample consisted of peripheral blood. These receptors were obtained from a man aged 25 to 40 with active or convalescent COVID-19.

This chain links TRBV6-5 with TRBJ1-2; the D is unclear. V lost 0 bases and J 4 bases, leaving 9 bases between the germline ends. This CDR3 has 14 residues. Germline assignment: CDR1 MNHEY and CDR2 SVGAGI. CDR3 residues: CASSYSGGRYGYTF. CDR3 nucleotides: TGTGCCAGCAGTTACTCCGGCGGCCGCTATGGCTACACCTTC.

The chain couples TRBV7-9 to TRBJ2-7; no clear D. This CDR3 is 16 amino acids long. Germline values: CDR1 SEHNR, CDR2 FQNEAQ (reference sequence). V gave up 1 base and J gave up 7 bases, with 20 bases separating them. In DNA form, the CDR3 reads TGTGCCAGCAGCTTAGTTCCGGCAGGCATAACTCAAGAGCAGTACTTC. It is translated as CASSLVPAGITQEQYF.

The gene calls are TRBV4-1 and TRBJ2-1; TRBD2 is a possible D gene (6 bases). The germline V gene encodes CDR1 MGHRA and CDR2 YSYEKL. V was trimmed by 0 bases and J by 12 bases, leaving 18 bases between them. The CDR3 spans 15 residues. The CDR3 DNA is TGCGCCAGCAGCCAAGATCCGGCGGGGACCCGTGGGCAGTTCTTC. Translation: CASSQDPAGTRGQFF.

This chain uses TRBV2 with TRBJ1-2; tentative D call: TRBD1 (5 bases). In germline, CDR1 is SNHLY, CDR2 FYNNEI. With 5 bases removed from V and 0 bases from J, the gap between germline ends came to 10 bases. The CDR3 covers 14 residues. CDR3 in amino acids: CASSTVTANYGYTF. The CDR3 DNA sequence: TGTGCCAGCAGTACAGTGACAGCTAACTATGGCTACACCTTC.

This sequence joins TRBV27 and TRBJ2-1; D perhaps matches TRBD2 (6 bases). The CDR3 contains 15 residues. Germline CDR1 reads MNHEY; CDR2 reads SMNVEV (reference sequence). Trimming removed 8 bases from V and 6 bases from J, with 20 bases in between. The CDR3 coding sequence is TGTGCCAGCCAACGGGGGTCGACCGGGCCCAATGAGCAGTTCTTC. It yields the protein CASQRGSTGPNEQFF.

The V call is TRBV14, the J call TRBJ1-2; unclear D gene. Trimming cost V 0 bases and J 3 bases, with 8 bases left between them. The CDR3 extends over 14 amino acids. Per the germline V gene, CDR1 is SGHDN and CDR2 is FVKESK. For the CDR3, the DNA is TGTGCCAGCAGCCAAGATCAGTCCTACTATGGCTACACCTTC. Amino acids: CASSQDQSYYGYTF.

The chain joins TRBV6-2 or TRBV6-3 to TRBJ2-1; TRBD1 might be the D (5 bases). The V gene's germline CDR1 is MNHEY and CDR2 SVGEGT. This CDR3 has 15 residues. V was shortened by 5 bases and J by 3 bases, with 14 bases between the two germline ends. CDR3 nucleotide sequence: TGTGCCAGCAGTATTTGGACAAATCACTACAATGAGCAGTTCTTC. Protein sequence: CASSIWTNHYNEQFF.

The chain uses TRBV4-1 and TRBJ1-5; a weak D match, TRBD1 (5 bases). The germline CDR1 and CDR2 sequences are MGHRA and YSYEKL. The CDR3 spans 14 residues. V lost 6 bases, J lost 5 bases, and 14 bases lay in between. The CDR3 nucleotides are TGCGCCAGCAGTCTTCAGGGCGGGGATCAGCCCCAGCATTTT. It yields the protein CASSLQGGDQPQHF.

This clone was found once. This rearrangement joins TRBV19 to TRBJ1-1, with 9 bases fitting TRBD1. V shed 6 bases, J shed 4 bases, and the junction held 0 bases outside the gene matches. The germline V gene encodes CDR1 LNHDA and CDR2 SQIVND (reference sequence). This CDR3 comprises 12 residues. Written as DNA, the CDR3 is TGTGCCAGTAGGGACAGGGGCACTGAAGCTTTCTTT. Protein: CASRDRGTEAFF.

This clone was seen once. The V call is TRBV5-1, the J call TRBJ2-1, with 16 nucleotides matching TRBD2. The CDR3 runs 17 residues. With 4 bases clipped from V and 9 bases from J, the junction kept 10 bases outside the gene matches. Germline values: CDR1 SGHRS, CDR2 YFSETQ. The CDR3 sequence is CASSVGLAGGPRREQFF. In nucleotides, the CDR3 is TGCGCCAGCAGCGTGGGACTAGCGGGGGGGCCCCGTCGTGAGCAGTTCTTC.

The sample holds a few counts of this clone. V is TRBV7-3 and J is TRBJ2-7; 10 nucleotides match TRBD2. This CDR3 region has 14 residues. The ends lost 4 bases at V and 0 bases at J; junction bases unmatched: 0. Germline V lookup: CDR1 SGHTA, CDR2 FQGTGA. The CDR3 sequence: CASSSSGGSYEQYF. The DNA of the CDR3 is TGTGCCAGCAGCTCTAGCGGGGGCTCCTACGAGCAGTACTTC.

The chain employs TRBV18 and TRBJ1-4; perhaps TRBD1 as D (5 bases). Trimming cost V 6 bases and J 6 bases, with 17 bases left between them. The CDR3 is 15 residues long. Germline loops: CDR1 KGHSH, CDR2 LQKENI. CDR3 sequence reads: CASSRGASGYEKLFF. For the CDR3, the DNA is TGTGCCAGCTCTCGCGGGGCCAGTGGATATGAAAAACTGTTTTTT.

The rearrangement uses TRBV5-8 and TRBJ1-1, with D maybe TRBD1 (5 bases). Germline V gives CDR1 SGHTS, CDR2 YDEGEE. V lost 4 bases, J lost 1 base, and 11 bases lay in between. The CDR3 is 14 residues long. This chain's CDR3 is CASSGAGENTEAFF. The CDR3 region has the DNA TGTGCCAGCAGCGGGGCGGGGGAGAACACTGAAGCTTTCTTT.

CDR3 sequence: CAWSADWVQGKNIQYF. The CDR3 region has the DNA TGTGCCTGGAGTGCGGACTGGGTTCAAGGCAAAAACATTCAGTACTTC. This chain connects TRBV30 to TRBJ2-4; D may be TRBD2 (5 bases). V was pared by 1 base and J by 3 bases, with 16 bases between. From germline, CDR1 is GTSNPN and CDR2 SVGIG (reference sequence). The CDR3 is 16 amino acids.

The chain has TRBV6-5 and TRBJ1-1; the D gene is possibly TRBD1 (6 bases). Germline CDR1 is MNHEY and CDR2 is SVGAGI. V was cut by 6 bases and J by 4 bases, with 18 bases left in between. The CDR3 is 15 amino acids. CDR3 loop: CASSLSGQVGTEAFF. Written as DNA, the CDR3 is TGTGCCAGCAGCCTCTCGGGACAAGTGGGCACTGAAGCTTTCTTT.

The chain couples TRBV13 to TRBJ2-5; maybe TRBD1 (5 bases). The V gene's germline CDR1 is PRHDT and CDR2 FYEKMQ (reference sequence). The CDR3 runs 11 residues. V was cut by 5 bases and J by 4 bases, with 5 bases left in between. CDR3 bases: TGTGCCAGCAGCCAGGGAGAGACCCAGTACTTC. This gives the protein CASSQGETQYF.

The gene calls are TRBV9 and TRBJ1-5; unclear D gene. There are 13 residues in the CDR3. Trimming cost V 4 bases and J 4 bases, with 9 bases left between them. CDR1 is SGDLS, CDR2 YYNGEE, per germline. DNA for the CDR3: TGTGCCAGCAGCCCCGAGGAGAATCAGCCCCAGCATTTT. Its protein product is CASSPEENQPQHF.

The chain uses TRBV4-3 and TRBJ2-5, with TRBD2 matching over 12 bases. The CDR3 runs to 17 residues. The germline gives CDR1 LGHNA, CDR2 YSLEER. J gave up 4 bases and V 0 bases, and 6 bases lay outside the gene matches. In DNA form, the CDR3 reads TGCGCCAGCAGCCAAGATCTCCTAGCGGGGGGGCTAGAGACCCAGTACTTC. The encoded protein is CASSQDLLAGGLETQYF.

This clone was picked up one time. This chain joins TRBV6-1 and TRBJ2-1; possible D gene TRBD1, 6 bases. Germline V gene data show CDR1 as MNHNS and CDR2 as SASEGT. Trimming removed 6 bases from V and 4 bases from J, with 10 bases in between. This CDR3 spans 13 amino acids. The DNA for the CDR3 is TGTGCCAGCAGACGACAGGAATACAATGAGCAGTTCTTC. Translating gives CASRRQEYNEQFF.

The chain links TRBV29-1 to TRBJ1-6; the D is unclear. CDR3 size: 11 residues. Germline CDR1 is SQVTM and CDR2 is ANQGSEA. The V gene lost 7 bases and the J gene lost 6 bases, with 7 bases spanning the gap. The CDR3 loop reads CSGILNSPLHF. For the CDR3, the DNA is TGCAGCGGCATACTTAATTCACCCCTCCACTTT. Filled out from reference TRBV29-1 and TRBJ1-6, the complete variable domain reads SAVISQKPSRDICQRGTSLTIQCQVDSQVTMMFWYRQQPGQSLTLIATANQGSEATYESGFVIDKFPISRPNLTFSTLTVSNMSPEDSSIYLCSGILNSPLHFGNGTRLTVT.

The chain combines TRBV6-5 with TRBJ2-7; D call uncertain. The CDR3 is 12 residues long. Trimming stripped 7 bases from V and 11 bases from J, with 18 bases between. The V gene's germline CDR1 is MNHEY and CDR2 SVGAGI. The CDR3 region is CASTSAGWREYF. The DNA of the CDR3 is TGTGCCAGCACTTCCGCCGGGTGGCGTGAGTACTTC.

This chain uses TRBV29-1 with TRBJ2-7; possible D gene TRBD2, 6 bases. Looked up from germline, CDR1 is SQVTM and CDR2 is ANQGSEA. Trimming removed 4 bases at V and 7 bases at J, with 11 bases between. CDR3 length: 11 amino acids. CDR3 protein: CSVVRAGEQYF. The DNA of the CDR3 is TGCAGCGTTGTTAGGGCGGGGGAGCAGTACTTC.